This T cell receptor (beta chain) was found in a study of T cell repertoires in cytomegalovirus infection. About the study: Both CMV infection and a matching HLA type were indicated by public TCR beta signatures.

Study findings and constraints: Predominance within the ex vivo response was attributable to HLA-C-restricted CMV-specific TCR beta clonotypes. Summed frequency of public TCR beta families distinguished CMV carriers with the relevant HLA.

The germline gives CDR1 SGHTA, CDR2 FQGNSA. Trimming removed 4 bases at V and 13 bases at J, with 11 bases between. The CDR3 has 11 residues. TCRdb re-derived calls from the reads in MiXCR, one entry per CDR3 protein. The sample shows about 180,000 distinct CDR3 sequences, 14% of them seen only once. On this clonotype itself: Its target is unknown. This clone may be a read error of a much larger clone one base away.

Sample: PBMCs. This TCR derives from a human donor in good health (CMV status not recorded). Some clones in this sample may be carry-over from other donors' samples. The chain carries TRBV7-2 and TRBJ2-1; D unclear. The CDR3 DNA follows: TGTGCCAGCAGCTCGCTTCTAGACCAGTTCTTC. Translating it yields CASSSLLDQFF. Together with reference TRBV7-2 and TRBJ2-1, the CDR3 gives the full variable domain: GAGVSQSPSNKVTEKGKDVELRCDPISGHTALYWYRQSLGQGLEFLIYFQGNSAPDKSGLPSDRFSAERTGGSVSTLTIQRTQQEDSAVYLCASSSLLDQFFGPGTRLTVL.